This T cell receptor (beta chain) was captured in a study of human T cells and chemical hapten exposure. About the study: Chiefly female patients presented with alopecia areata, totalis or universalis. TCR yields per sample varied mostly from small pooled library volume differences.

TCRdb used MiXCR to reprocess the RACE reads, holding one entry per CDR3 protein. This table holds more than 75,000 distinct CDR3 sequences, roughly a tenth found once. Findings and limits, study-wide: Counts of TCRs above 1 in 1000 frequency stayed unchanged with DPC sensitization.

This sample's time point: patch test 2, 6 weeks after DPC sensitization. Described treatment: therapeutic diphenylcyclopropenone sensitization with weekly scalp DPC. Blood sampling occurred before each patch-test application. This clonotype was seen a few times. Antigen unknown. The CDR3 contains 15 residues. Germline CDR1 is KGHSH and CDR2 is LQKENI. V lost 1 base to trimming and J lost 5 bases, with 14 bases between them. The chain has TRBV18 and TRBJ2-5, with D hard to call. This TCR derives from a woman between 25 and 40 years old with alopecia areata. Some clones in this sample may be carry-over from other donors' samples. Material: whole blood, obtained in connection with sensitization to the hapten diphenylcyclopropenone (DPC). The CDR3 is CASSPQSGDRETQYF. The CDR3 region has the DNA TGTGCCAGCTCACCACAGTCCGGAGACCGGGAGACCCAGTACTTC.